This T cell receptor (beta chain) was found in a study of CD8 T cells in ankylosing spondylitis. Trimming stripped 3 bases from V and 5 bases from J, with 10 bases between. CDR3 length: 12 amino acids. The germline gives CDR1 SQVTM, CDR2 ANQGSEA. Generation of TCR beta libraries employed quantitative 5'-RACE incorporating molecular barcodes. TCRdb ran MiXCR on the 5' RACE reads and lists one entry per CDR3 protein. The repertoire includes under 950,000 distinct CDR3 sequences, roughly 20% of them detected once, and about a fifth sits in the top ten. Whole-study results and caveats: A TCR beta motif of eight or nine highly homologous variants seemed to mark ankylosing spondylitis blood. Relatively rare in peripheral blood, disease-linked clones were also CD8+. As reported, disease-linked clones showed significant enrichment in matched ankylosing spondylitis synovial fluid. Some motif variants were previously reported in reactive arthritis synovial fluid and blood.

This clonotype was counted at least ten times. Antigen: not known. This TCR derives from a male donor with ankylosing spondylitis. V gene TRBV29-1 combines with J gene TRBJ1-2; perhaps TRBD1 as D (6 bases). The sample taken for sequencing was blood, either unsorted or a sorted T cell fraction (not recorded which). CDR3 DNA sequence: TGCAGCGTTGATAGCCAGGGGTATGGCTACACCTTC. Protein: CSVDSQGYGYTF.